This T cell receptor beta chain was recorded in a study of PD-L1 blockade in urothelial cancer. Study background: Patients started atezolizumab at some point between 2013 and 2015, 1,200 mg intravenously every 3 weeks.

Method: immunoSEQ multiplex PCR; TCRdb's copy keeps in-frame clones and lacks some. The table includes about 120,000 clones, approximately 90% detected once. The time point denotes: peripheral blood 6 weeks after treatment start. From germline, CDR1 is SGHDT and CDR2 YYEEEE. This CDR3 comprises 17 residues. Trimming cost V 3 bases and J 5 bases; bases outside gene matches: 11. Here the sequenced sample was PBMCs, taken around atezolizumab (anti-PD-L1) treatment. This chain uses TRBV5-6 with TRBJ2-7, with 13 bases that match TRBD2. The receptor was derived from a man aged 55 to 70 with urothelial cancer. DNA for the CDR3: TGTGCCAGCAGCTCGGGACTAGCGGGACCCACGTTCCACGAGCAGTACTTC. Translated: CASSSGLAGPTFHEQYF.